The sequence of this T cell receptor (beta chain) was determined in a study of blood T cell repertoires in COVID-19. Study-level background: The origin of the acute and convalescent COVID-19 samples was the United States, Italy and Spain. PBMCs, B-cell-depleted T cells, or T cells were the source of the cDNA or gDNA that made up the material.

This CDR3 has 14 residues. Trimming removed 2 bases from V and 4 bases from J, with 10 bases in between. Germline V gene sequence: CDR1 KGHDR, CDR2 SFDVKD. Authors' methods: Reference gene primer amplification yielded estimated nucleated cell counts. Clones were sequenced by immunoSEQ multiplex PCR, and TCRdb holds only the in-frame ones, with some missing. Clone size and the V and J calls come from that table; the DNA yielded D and trimming. Among tens of thousands of clones listed, about 85% were seen once. The sequence was obtained from a man older than 75 with acute or convalescent COVID-19. Sequenced: peripheral blood. This chain links TRBV24-1 with TRBJ1-1; the D is unclear. DNA for the CDR3: TGTGCCACCAGTGATTCTCAGGAGGTCACTGAAGCTTTCTTT. As protein: CATSDSQEVTEAFF.